A selection of T cell receptor beta chains follows, all from one sample in a study of OX40 agonist ivuxolimab in advanced cancers. Here immunoSEQ multiplex PCR was the method, and the copy in TCRdb shows in-frame clones only, minus some. The profile shows about 89,000 clones, around 94% of them singletons. Sequencing used CD4+ or CD8+ T cells sorted from blood, obtained in a trial of the OX40 agonist ivuxolimab. These receptors were taken from an adult with an advanced solid tumor such as melanoma, head and neck, liver or kidney cancer. Each CDR3 is given with its conserved first and last residue. Fields, in order: D gene, clone size, V gene, J gene, CDR3 DNA, CDR3 protein. D genes are given only for firm matches. Not every row has a clone size; where given, it reads once, few, many or a size class.

D gene: TRBD1
clone size: -
V gene: TRBV7-8
J gene: TRBJ1-2
CDR3 DNA: TGTGCCAGCAGCGTGACAGGGGGCGGGGGTGGCTACACCTTC
CDR3 protein: CASSVTGGGGGYTF

D gene: -
clone size: -
V gene: TRBV28
J gene: TRBJ1-5
CDR3 DNA: TGTGCCAGCAGTCTAGACGGTGTCGGGCCCCAGCATTTT
CDR3 protein: CASSLDGVGPQHF

D gene: -
clone size: -
V gene: TRBV29-1
J gene: TRBJ2-3
CDR3 DNA: TGCAGCGTTGTTGGTTTGACAGATACGCAGTATTTT
CDR3 protein: CSVVGLTDTQYF

D gene: -
clone size: -
V gene: TRBV11-3
J gene: TRBJ1-1
CDR3 DNA: TGTGCCAGCAGCTTTACGGACGCGGCTGAAGCTTTCTTT
CDR3 protein: CASSFTDAAEAFF

D gene: TRBD2
clone size: -
V gene: TRBV7-2
J gene: TRBJ2-3
CDR3 DNA: TGTGCCAGCAGTTCCGGGACTAGCGGACGCACAGATACGCAGTATTTT
CDR3 protein: CASSSGTSGRTDTQYF

D gene: -
clone size: -
V gene: TRBV28
J gene: TRBJ1-3
CDR3 DNA: TGTGCCAGCAAAAATGATGGGCGAACGTATATTTTCTCTGGAAACACCATATATTTT
CDR3 protein: CASKNDGRTYIFSGNTIYF

D gene: TRBD1
clone size: -
V gene: TRBV28
J gene: TRBJ1-5
CDR3 DNA: TGTGCCAGCGGGGGGGACAGGGGTTATCAGCCCCAGCATTTT
CDR3 protein: CASGGDRGYQPQHF

D gene: -
clone size: -
V gene: TRBV15
J gene: TRBJ2-4
CDR3 DNA: TGTGCCACCAGCAGGACCGTATCGGGCGCGAGGTGGGTAAACATTCAGTACTTC
CDR3 protein: CATSRTVSGARWVNIQYF

D gene: TRBD2
clone size: -
V gene: TRBV2
J gene: TRBJ2-3
CDR3 DNA: TGTGCCAGCAGTTTTATGCGTTGGGGAGGGGATACGCAGTATTTT
CDR3 protein: CASSFMRWGGDTQYF

D gene: -
clone size: -
V gene: TRBV9
J gene: TRBJ2-3
CDR3 DNA: TGTGCCAGCAGCGTAGGACGAGGGGCAGATACGCAGTATTTT
CDR3 protein: CASSVGRGADTQYF

D gene: -
clone size: -
V gene: TRBV4-1
J gene: TRBJ1-2
CDR3 DNA: TGCGCCAGCAGCCAAGCTGGGACAATAAACTATGGCTACACCTTC
CDR3 protein: CASSQAGTINYGYTF

D gene: -
clone size: -
V gene: TRBV12-5
J gene: TRBJ2-1
CDR3 DNA: TGTGCTAGTGGTTTGGTACTTTCAGACAGGCAGTTCTTC
CDR3 protein: CASGLVLSDRQFF

D gene: TRBD2
clone size: -
V gene: TRBV19
J gene: TRBJ2-1
CDR3 DNA: TGTGCCAGTAGTTCCTCTTTCCAGCGGGGGGGCTATCAGCAGTTCTTC
CDR3 protein: CASSSSFQRGGYQQFF

D gene: -
clone size: -
V gene: TRBV5-1
J gene: TRBJ2-1
CDR3 DNA: TGCGCCAGCAGCCCGGACCCCCTCTACAATGAGCAGTTCTTC
CDR3 protein: CASSPDPLYNEQFF

D gene: TRBD1
clone size: -
V gene: TRBV7-9
J gene: TRBJ1-5
CDR3 DNA: TGTGCCAGCAGCCTAGGACAGGGGGCGCAAGGTCAGCCCCAGCATTTT
CDR3 protein: CASSLGQGAQGQPQHF

D gene: -
clone size: -
V gene: TRBV19
J gene: TRBJ1-2
CDR3 DNA: TGTGCCAGTAGTATGGTGGGCTTCCGGGACGGGATCTATGGCTACACCTTC
CDR3 protein: CASSMVGFRDGIYGYTF

D gene: -
clone size: few
V gene: TRBV13
J gene: TRBJ1-1
CDR3 DNA: TGTGCCAGCAGCTTAGGGGCGGAGAACACTGAAGCTTTCTTT
CDR3 protein: CASSLGAENTEAFF

D gene: -
clone size: -
V gene: TRBV6-1
J gene: TRBJ1-3
CDR3 DNA: TGTGCCGGTGGGGTCAACTCTGGAAACACCATATATTTT
CDR3 protein: CAGGVNSGNTIYF

D gene: TRBD1
clone size: -
V gene: TRBV28
J gene: TRBJ1-2
CDR3 DNA: TGTGCCAGCAGTTTTCGTTACAGGGGGCGTAACTATGGCTACACCTTC
CDR3 protein: CASSFRYRGRNYGYTF

D gene: TRBD2
clone size: once
V gene: TRBV2
J gene: TRBJ2-5
CDR3 DNA: TGTGCCAGCCGACTAGCGGGGGGTTTACAAGAGACCCAGTACTTC
CDR3 protein: CASRLAGGLQETQYF

D gene: TRBD2
clone size: -
V gene: TRBV19
J gene: TRBJ2-1
CDR3 DNA: TGTGCCAGTACTCCTAGCGGGGGGGCCTTCAATGAGCAGTTCTTC
CDR3 protein: CASTPSGGAFNEQFF

D gene: -
clone size: -
V gene: TRBV6-1
J gene: TRBJ1-5
CDR3 DNA: TGTGCCAGCAGTGAAGCGCTAGGACAGCCCCAGCATTTT
CDR3 protein: CASSEALGQPQHF

D gene: -
clone size: -
V gene: TRBV6-5
J gene: TRBJ2-4
CDR3 DNA: TGTGCCAGCAAGGGGTCCCTAGCCAAAAACATTCAGTACTTC
CDR3 protein: CASKGSLAKNIQYF

D gene: -
clone size: -
V gene: TRBV30
J gene: TRBJ1-2
CDR3 DNA: TGTGCCTGGAGTGTGGGTCTGATTGGTGGCTACACCTTC
CDR3 protein: CAWSVGLIGGYTF

D gene: TRBD2
clone size: -
V gene: TRBV6-6
J gene: TRBJ2-3
CDR3 DNA: TGTGCCAGCAGTTATGGAGCGGGGCGCACAGATACGCAGTATTTT
CDR3 protein: CASSYGAGRTDTQYF

D gene: -
clone size: -
V gene: TRBV7-3
J gene: TRBJ1-1
CDR3 DNA: TGTGCCAGCAGCTTGGACAGAAACACTGAAGCTTTCTTT
CDR3 protein: CASSLDRNTEAFF

D gene: -
clone size: -
V gene: TRBV6-1
J gene: TRBJ2-2
CDR3 DNA: TGTGCCAGCAGTGAATCAGGGCGTGGGGAGCTGTTTTTT
CDR3 protein: CASSESGRGELFF

D gene: -
clone size: once
V gene: TRBV5-1
J gene: TRBJ2-3
CDR3 DNA: TGCGCCAGCAGCTTGGCCGGGGATACGCAGTATTTT
CDR3 protein: CASSLAGDTQYF

D gene: -
clone size: -
V gene: TRBV30
J gene: TRBJ1-6
CDR3 DNA: TGTGCCTGGACAGGGGCGAGTTTGAATTCACCCCTCCACTTT
CDR3 protein: CAWTGASLNSPLHF

D gene: TRBD1
clone size: once
V gene: TRBV4-2
J gene: TRBJ1-2
CDR3 DNA: TGTGCCAGCAGAGGACAGGGTTATTATGGCTACACCTTC
CDR3 protein: CASRGQGYYGYTF

D gene: -
clone size: -
V gene: TRBV28
J gene: TRBJ2-3
CDR3 DNA: TGTGCCAGCAGTTTAGTTGGGAGCGGGACAGGAAACCAAGGGGATACGCAGTATTTT
CDR3 protein: CASSLVGSGTGNQGDTQYF

D gene: -
clone size: -
V gene: TRBV6-6
J gene: TRBJ2-7
CDR3 DNA: TGTGCCAGCACTGAACAGGTGGTACCCTACGAGCAGTACTTC
CDR3 protein: CASTEQVVPYEQYF

D gene: -
clone size: -
V gene: TRBV6-5
J gene: TRBJ1-1
CDR3 DNA: TGTGCCAGCAGTTACTCAGGGGGTGGGACTGAAGCTTTCTTT
CDR3 protein: CASSYSGGGTEAFF

D gene: TRBD1
clone size: -
V gene: TRBV7-2
J gene: TRBJ1-1
CDR3 DNA: TGTGCCAGCAGCTTATCGCGGGACAGGGGGCTGAACACTGAAGCTTTCTTT
CDR3 protein: CASSLSRDRGLNTEAFF

D gene: TRBD2
clone size: -
V gene: TRBV6-6
J gene: TRBJ2-3
CDR3 DNA: TGTGCCAGCAGCCTAGCGGGAGCCGTGTCCACAGATACGCAGTATTTT
CDR3 protein: CASSLAGAVSTDTQYF

D gene: -
clone size: once
V gene: TRBV18
J gene: TRBJ1-1
CDR3 DNA: TGTGCCAGCTCAGAAAACAGAGAACTAACTGAAGCTTTCTTT
CDR3 protein: CASSENRELTEAFF

D gene: -
clone size: once
V gene: TRBV5-4
J gene: TRBJ2-2
CDR3 DNA: TGTGCCAGCAGCTTGGCCCGGCAGGGAGGAGACACCGGGGAGCTGTTTTTT
CDR3 protein: CASSLARQGGDTGELFF

D gene: -
clone size: -
V gene: TRBV12-5
J gene: TRBJ1-4
CDR3 DNA: TGTGCTAGTGGTTTCGGCAGGGAATTGGCTGAAAAACTGTTTTTT
CDR3 protein: CASGFGRELAEKLFF

D gene: -
clone size: -
V gene: TRBV9
J gene: TRBJ1-6
CDR3 DNA: TGTGCCAGCAGCGCCCTCGGACATCCGAATTCACCCCTCCACTTT
CDR3 protein: CASSALGHPNSPLHF

D gene: TRBD1
clone size: -
V gene: TRBV2
J gene: TRBJ1-1
CDR3 DNA: TGTGCCAGCAGGGGACAGGGCCAGACTGAAGCTTTCTTT
CDR3 protein: CASRGQGQTEAFF

D gene: -
clone size: -
V gene: TRBV14
J gene: TRBJ1-2
CDR3 DNA: TGTGCCAGCAGCCAAGACCAGGGACTGTCCTATGGCTACACCTTC
CDR3 protein: CASSQDQGLSYGYTF

D gene: -
clone size: -
V gene: TRBV6-5
J gene: TRBJ2-2
CDR3 DNA: TGTGCCAGCAGGGAACGACAGGTGAACACCGGGGAGCTGTTTTTT
CDR3 protein: CASRERQVNTGELFF

D gene: TRBD2
clone size: -
V gene: TRBV30
J gene: TRBJ2-3
CDR3 DNA: TGTGCCCACAAGCGGGACTTTAGCACAGATACGCAGTATTTT
CDR3 protein: CAHKRDFSTDTQYF

D gene: TRBD1
clone size: -
V gene: TRBV6-6
J gene: TRBJ1-5
CDR3 DNA: TGTGCCAGCAGTAGACAGGGCGGACAGCCCCAGCATTTT
CDR3 protein: CASSRQGGQPQHF

D gene: -
clone size: once
V gene: TRBV30
J gene: TRBJ1-2
CDR3 DNA: TGTGCCTGGCGATATAACTATGGCTACACCTTC
CDR3 protein: CAWRYNYGYTF

D gene: TRBD1
clone size: once
V gene: TRBV28
J gene: TRBJ1-2
CDR3 DNA: TGTGCCAGCAGTTTACTCCTTGGACAGGGTCGTGGCTACACCTTC
CDR3 protein: CASSLLLGQGRGYTF

D gene: -
clone size: once
V gene: TRBV6-1
J gene: TRBJ2-5
CDR3 DNA: TGTGCCAGCAGTCGGACTCCTCGGGAGACCCAGTACTTC
CDR3 protein: CASSRTPRETQYF

D gene: -
clone size: -
V gene: TRBV9
J gene: TRBJ1-1
CDR3 DNA: TGTGCCAGCAGCGGGTCCCGGCACACTGAAGCTTTCTTT
CDR3 protein: CASSGSRHTEAFF

D gene: TRBD1
clone size: -
V gene: TRBV5-6
J gene: TRBJ1-1
CDR3 DNA: TGTGCCAGCAGCCCATGGACAGGGACAATGAACACTGAAGCTTTCTTT
CDR3 protein: CASSPWTGTMNTEAFF

D gene: -
clone size: -
V gene: TRBV19
J gene: TRBJ2-1
CDR3 DNA: TGTGCCAGTAGTGCCGCCCCGGACGCCTACAATGAGCAGTTCTTC
CDR3 protein: CASSAAPDAYNEQFF